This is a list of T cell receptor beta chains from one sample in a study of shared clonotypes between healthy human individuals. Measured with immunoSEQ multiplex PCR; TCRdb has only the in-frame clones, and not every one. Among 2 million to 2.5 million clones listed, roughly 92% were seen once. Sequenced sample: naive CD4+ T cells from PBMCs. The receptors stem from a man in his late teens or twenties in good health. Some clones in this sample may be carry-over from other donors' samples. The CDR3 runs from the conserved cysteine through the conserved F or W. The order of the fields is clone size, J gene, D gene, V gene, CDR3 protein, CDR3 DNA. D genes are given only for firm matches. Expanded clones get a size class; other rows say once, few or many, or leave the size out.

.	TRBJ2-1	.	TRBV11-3	CASSALASYNEQFF	TGTGCCAGCAGCGCCCTAGCGTCCTACAATGAGCAGTTCTTC
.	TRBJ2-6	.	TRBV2	CASSGQGAGANVLTF	TGTGCCAGCAGTGGGCAGGGCGCTGGGGCCAACGTCCTGACTTTC
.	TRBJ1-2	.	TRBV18	CASSPDGNYGYTF	TGTGCCAGCTCACCTGACGGGAACTATGGCTACACCTTC
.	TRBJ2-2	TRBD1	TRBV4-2	CASSQLRTGDNTGELFF	TGTGCCAGCAGCCAATTGAGGACAGGGGATAACACCGGGGAGCTGTTTTTT
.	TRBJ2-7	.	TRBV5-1	CASSLGQSGEQYF	TGCGCCAGCAGCTTGGGACAGTCGGGCGAGCAGTACTTC
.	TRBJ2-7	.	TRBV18	CASSSRGWDTTYEQYF	TGTGCCAGCTCATCACGGGGATGGGACACAACCTACGAGCAGTACTTC
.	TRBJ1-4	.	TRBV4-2	CASSLTPVVGATNEKLFF	TGTGCCAGCAGCCTAACCCCGGTCGTGGGAGCAACTAATGAAAAACTGTTTTTT
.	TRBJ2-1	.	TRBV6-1	CASSGRTPQSYNEQFF	TGTGCCAGCAGTGGACGGACTCCCCAGTCCTACAATGAGCAGTTCTTC
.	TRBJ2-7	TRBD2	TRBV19	CASSILGGLAGGPYEQYF	TGTGCCAGTAGTATACTCGGCGGATTAGCGGGAGGGCCCTACGAGCAGTACTTC
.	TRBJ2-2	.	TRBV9	CASSVGSITGELFF	TGTGCCAGCAGCGTAGGTTCGATAACCGGGGAGCTGTTTTTT
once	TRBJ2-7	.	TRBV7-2	CASSALKVPNYEQYF	TGTGCCAGCAGCGCGCTCAAGGTCCCTAACTACGAGCAGTACTTC
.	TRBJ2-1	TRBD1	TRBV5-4	CASSGGTGVSGTHNEQFF	TGTGCCAGCAGCGGGGGGACAGGGGTGAGCGGGACCCACAATGAGCAGTTCTTC
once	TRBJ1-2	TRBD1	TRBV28	CASSFRGTGTFGYTF	TGTGCCAGCAGTTTCAGGGGGACAGGGACCTTCGGCTACACCTTC
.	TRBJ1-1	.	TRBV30	CAWSVGGNTEAFF	TGTGCCTGGAGTGTCGGCGGGAACACTGAAGCTTTCTTT
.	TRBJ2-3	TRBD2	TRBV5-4	CASSPAGTSGRSDTQYF	TGTGCCAGCAGCCCAGCCGGGACTAGCGGGAGATCAGATACGCAGTATTTT
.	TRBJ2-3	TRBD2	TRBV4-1	CASSPAGVTRRGDTQYF	TGCGCCAGCAGTCCAGCGGGAGTTACACGTCGGGGCGATACGCAGTATTTT
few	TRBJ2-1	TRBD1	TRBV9	CASSVTGGSNEQFF	TGTGCCAGCAGCGTCACAGGGGGAAGCAATGAGCAGTTCTTC
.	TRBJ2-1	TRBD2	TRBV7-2	CASSLQTGGSPPNEQFF	TGTGCCAGCAGCCTACAGACGGGCGGGAGTCCTCCCAATGAGCAGTTCTTC
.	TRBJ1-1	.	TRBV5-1	CASSLGDSRGETEAFF	TGCGCCAGCAGCTTGGGGGATTCCAGGGGAGAGACTGAAGCTTTCTTT
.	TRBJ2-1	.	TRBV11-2	CASSLVDEQFF	TGTGCCAGCAGCTTAGTGGATGAGCAGTTCTTC
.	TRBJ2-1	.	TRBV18	CASSPSPYNEQFF	TGTGCCAGCTCACCAAGTCCCTACAATGAGCAGTTCTTC
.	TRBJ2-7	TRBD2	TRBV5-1	CASSRGLAGAEEQYF	TGCGCCAGCAGCCGTGGACTAGCGGGAGCGGAGGAGCAGTACTTC
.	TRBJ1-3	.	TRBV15	CATSRTGTSGNTIYF	TGTGCCACCAGCAGAACAGGGACGTCTGGAAACACCATATATTTT
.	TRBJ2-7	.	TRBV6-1	CASSPALGLFEQYF	TGTGCCAGCAGCCCCGCGTTGGGGTTGTTCGAGCAGTACTTC
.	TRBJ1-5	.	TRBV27	CASSLYCFSTGNDSNQPQHF	TGTGCCAGCAGTTTGTATTGTTTCTCAACAGGGAACGATAGCAATCAGCCCCAGCATTTT
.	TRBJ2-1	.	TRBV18	CASSPPALGNEQFF	TGTGCCAGCTCACCACCGGCGTTAGGCAATGAGCAGTTCTTC
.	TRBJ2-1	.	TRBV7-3	CASSFDSSSYNEQFF	TGTGCCAGCAGCTTTGATTCGAGCTCCTACAATGAGCAGTTCTTC
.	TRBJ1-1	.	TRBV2	CASSDPGTEAFF	TGTGCCAGCAGTGACCCCGGGACTGAAGCTTTCTTT
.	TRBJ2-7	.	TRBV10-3	CAISEPVSYEQYF	TGTGCCATCAGTGAGCCCGTCTCCTACGAGCAGTACTTC
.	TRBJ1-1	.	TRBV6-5	CASSYSGGGNQEAFF	TGTGCCAGCAGTTACTCTGGCGGAGGCAATCAGGAAGCTTTCTTT
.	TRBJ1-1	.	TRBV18	CASSPLGNTEAFF	TGTGCCAGCTCACCTCTTGGGAACACTGAAGCTTTCTTT
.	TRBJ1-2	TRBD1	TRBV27	CASSLRAAGGSLDYGYTF	TGTGCCAGCAGTTTAAGGGCGGCAGGGGGGAGTCTGGACTATGGCTACACCTTC
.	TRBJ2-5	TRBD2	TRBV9	CASSTRLAGQETQYF	TGTGCCAGCAGCACCCGACTAGCGGGACAAGAGACCCAGTACTTC